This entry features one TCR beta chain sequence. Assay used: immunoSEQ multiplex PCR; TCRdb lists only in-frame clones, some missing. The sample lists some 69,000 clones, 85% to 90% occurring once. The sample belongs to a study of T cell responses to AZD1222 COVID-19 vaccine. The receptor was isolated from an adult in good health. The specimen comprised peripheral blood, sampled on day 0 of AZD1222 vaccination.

DNA of the CDR3: TGCAGCGTTGAAGCTGTGACCAGTCAAGAGACCCAGTACTTC. It translates to CSVEAVTSQETQYF. This chain connects TRBV29-1 to TRBJ2-5; D is ambiguous. The CDR3 length is 14 residues. Germline V gene lookup returns CDR1 SQVTM and CDR2 ANQGSEA. The V end lost 1 base, the J end lost 2 bases, and 11 bases lay between the germline ends.